This entry describes one T cell receptor (beta chain). The entry originates in a study of blood T cell repertoires in COVID-19. Produced via immunoSEQ multiplex PCR; TCRdb's table is partial and in-frame only. The table includes 250,000 to 350,000 clones, around 87% detected once. Per germline, CDR1 SEHNR and CDR2 FQNEAQ (reference sequence). The CDR3 has 16 residues. The V end lost 5 bases, the J end lost 3 bases, and 20 bases lay between the germline ends. Sequences were obtained from PBMCs or T cells enriched from blood (not recorded which). The TCR originated in a woman between 25 and 40 years old who had recovered from COVID-19. This chain links TRBV7-9 with TRBJ2-7; unclear D gene. The CDR3 bases are TGTGCCAGCAGCCCCACCGGGTCCCCCCATGGCTACGAGCAGTACTTC. Protein sequence: CASSPTGSPHGYEQYF.